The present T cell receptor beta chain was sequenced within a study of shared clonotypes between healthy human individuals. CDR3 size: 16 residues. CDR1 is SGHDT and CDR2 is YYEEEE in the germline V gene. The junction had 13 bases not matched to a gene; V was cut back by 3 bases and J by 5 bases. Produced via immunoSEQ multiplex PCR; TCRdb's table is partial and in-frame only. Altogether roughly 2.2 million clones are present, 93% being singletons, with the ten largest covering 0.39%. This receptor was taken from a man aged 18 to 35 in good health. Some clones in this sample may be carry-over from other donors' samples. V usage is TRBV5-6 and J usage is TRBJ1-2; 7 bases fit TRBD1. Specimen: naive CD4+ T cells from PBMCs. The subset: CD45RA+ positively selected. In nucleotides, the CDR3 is TGTGCCAGCAGCTCCCACTCCGGGACAGAAGCTTATGGCTACACCTTC. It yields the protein CASSSHSGTEAYGYTF.